The clone carrying this TCR beta chain was seen at least ten times. The antigen remains unidentified. This record comes from a study of T-cell memory formation after mild COVID-19. Overall study: TCR clusters mostly belonged to single donors.

5'RACE, which relied on constant-segment primers, yielded TCR alpha and TCR beta cDNA libraries carrying sample barcodes and UMIs. TCRdb recomputed calls from the 5' RACE reads with MiXCR, one row per CDR3 protein. The sample shows about 440,000 distinct CDR3 sequences, 20% of them seen only once. Findings and caveats of the study: Later expanders leaned toward CD4+, whereas clones contracting from day 15 to 85 were balanced CD4/CD8. Some responding clones appeared in pre-infection memory, suggesting cross-reactive memory joined.

Sequenced input: PBMCs or a T cell subset sorted from them (not recorded which). The receptor was derived from an adult woman who had mild COVID-19 (a few samples of this study predate the infection). Cell type and time point are not known.

The CDR3 bases are TGTGCCAGCAGTTCCAGGGGGTCTAGTTATGGCTACACCTTC. Translation gives CASSSRGSSYGYTF. The chain is built from TRBV27 and TRBJ1-2, with 7 positions matching TRBD1. J gave up 5 bases and V 4 bases, and 7 bases lay outside the gene matches. In germline, CDR1 is MNHEY, CDR2 SMNVEV (reference sequence). The CDR3 is 14 residues long.